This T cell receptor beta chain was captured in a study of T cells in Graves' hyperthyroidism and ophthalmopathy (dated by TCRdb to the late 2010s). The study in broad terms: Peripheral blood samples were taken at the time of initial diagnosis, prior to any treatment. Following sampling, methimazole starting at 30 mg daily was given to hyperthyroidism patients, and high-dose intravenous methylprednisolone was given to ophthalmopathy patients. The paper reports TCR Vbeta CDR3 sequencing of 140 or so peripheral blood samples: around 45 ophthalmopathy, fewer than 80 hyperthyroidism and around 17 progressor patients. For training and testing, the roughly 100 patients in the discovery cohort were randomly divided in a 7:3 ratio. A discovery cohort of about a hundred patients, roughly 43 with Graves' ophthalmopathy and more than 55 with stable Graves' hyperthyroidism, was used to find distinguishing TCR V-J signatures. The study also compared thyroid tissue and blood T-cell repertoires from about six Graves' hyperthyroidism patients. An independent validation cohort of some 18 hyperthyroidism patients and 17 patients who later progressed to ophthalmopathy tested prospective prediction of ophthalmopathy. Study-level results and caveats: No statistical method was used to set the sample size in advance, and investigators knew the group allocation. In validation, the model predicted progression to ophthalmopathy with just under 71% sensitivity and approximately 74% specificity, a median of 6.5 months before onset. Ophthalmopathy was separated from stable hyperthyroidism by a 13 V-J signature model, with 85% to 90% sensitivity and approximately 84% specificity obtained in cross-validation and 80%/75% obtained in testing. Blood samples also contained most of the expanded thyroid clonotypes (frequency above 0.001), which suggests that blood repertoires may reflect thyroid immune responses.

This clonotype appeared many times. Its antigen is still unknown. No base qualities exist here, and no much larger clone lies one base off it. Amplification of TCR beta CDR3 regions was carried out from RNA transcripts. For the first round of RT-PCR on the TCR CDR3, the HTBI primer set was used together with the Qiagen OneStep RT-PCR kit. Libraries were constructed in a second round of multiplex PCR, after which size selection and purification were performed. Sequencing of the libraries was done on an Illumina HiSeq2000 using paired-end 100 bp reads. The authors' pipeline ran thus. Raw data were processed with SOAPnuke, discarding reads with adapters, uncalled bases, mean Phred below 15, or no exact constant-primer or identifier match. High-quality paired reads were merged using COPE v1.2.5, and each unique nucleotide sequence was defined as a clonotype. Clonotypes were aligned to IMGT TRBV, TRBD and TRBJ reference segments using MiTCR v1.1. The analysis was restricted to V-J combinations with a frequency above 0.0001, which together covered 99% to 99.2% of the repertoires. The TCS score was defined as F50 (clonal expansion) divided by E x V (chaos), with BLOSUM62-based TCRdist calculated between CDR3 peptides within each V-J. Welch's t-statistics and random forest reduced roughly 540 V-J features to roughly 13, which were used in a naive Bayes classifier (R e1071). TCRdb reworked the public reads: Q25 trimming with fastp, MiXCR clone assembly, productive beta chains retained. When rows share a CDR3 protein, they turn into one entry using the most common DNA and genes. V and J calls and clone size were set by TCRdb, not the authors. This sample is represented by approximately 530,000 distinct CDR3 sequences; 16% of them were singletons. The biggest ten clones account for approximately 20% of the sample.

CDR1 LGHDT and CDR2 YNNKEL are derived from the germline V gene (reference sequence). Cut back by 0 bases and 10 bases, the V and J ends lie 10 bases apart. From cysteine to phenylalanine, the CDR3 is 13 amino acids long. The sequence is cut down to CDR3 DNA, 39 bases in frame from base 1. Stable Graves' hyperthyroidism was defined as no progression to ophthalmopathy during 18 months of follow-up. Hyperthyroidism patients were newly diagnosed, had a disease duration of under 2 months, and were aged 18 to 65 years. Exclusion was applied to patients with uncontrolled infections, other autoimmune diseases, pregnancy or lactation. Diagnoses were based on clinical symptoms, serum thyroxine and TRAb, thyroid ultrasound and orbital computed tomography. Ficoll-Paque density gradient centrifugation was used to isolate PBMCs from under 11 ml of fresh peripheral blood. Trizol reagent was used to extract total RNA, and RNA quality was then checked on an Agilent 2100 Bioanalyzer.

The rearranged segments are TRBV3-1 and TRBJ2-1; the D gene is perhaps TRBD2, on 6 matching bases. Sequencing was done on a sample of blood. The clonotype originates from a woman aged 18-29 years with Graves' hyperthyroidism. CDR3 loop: CASSQELAWEQFF. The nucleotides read TGTGCCAGCAGCCAAGAACTAGCATGGGAGCAGTTCTTC.